The 24 T cell receptor beta chains reported below all come from one sample, sequenced in a study of cytomegalovirus exposure and HLA in healthy donors. The PCR used 60 Vbeta and 13 Jbeta primers. The repertoire was sequenced with immunoSEQ multiplex PCR; TCRdb's copy has only in-frame clones and lacks some. The data show about 200,000 clones, about four fifths seen once. The sample comprised PBMCs. Receptors were obtained from a woman aged 45 to 65 in good health and CMV-seronegative.

The chain has TRBV7-9 and TRBJ1-4, with a weak D call TRBD1 (5 bases). Germline CDR1 is SEHNR and CDR2 is FQNEAQ (reference sequence). V lost 7 bases and J 4 bases, leaving 13 bases between the germline ends. The CDR3 is made up of 14 amino acids. The CDR3 protein is CASTLIGVNEKLFF. In DNA, the CDR3 is TGTGCCAGCACCCTGATAGGGGTTAATGAAAAACTGTTTTTT. The full variable domain, with the rest looked up from reference TRBV7-9 and TRBJ1-4, is DTGVSQNPRHKITKRGQNVTFRCDPISEHNRLYWYRQTLGQGPEFLTYFQNEAQLEKSRLLSDRFSAERPKGSFSTLEIQRTEQGDSAMYLCASTLIGVNEKLFFGSGTQLSVL.

The V and J genes are TRBV5-1 and TRBJ2-7; 8 nucleotides match TRBD2. CDR1 is SGHRS, CDR2 YFSETQ, per germline. Trimming took 1 base from V and 6 from J; bases not matched to a gene: 6. The CDR3 consists of 14 residues. The CDR3 loop reads CASSLLWTSPEQYF. The DNA for the CDR3 is TGCGCCAGCAGCTTGCTGTGGACTAGCCCCGAGCAGTACTTC.

In its sample, this clone was seen a few times. V gene TRBV4-1 combines with J gene TRBJ1-6; 8 bases line up with TRBD1. The CDR3 totals 17 residues. Looked up from germline, CDR1 is MGHRA and CDR2 is YSYEKL. V was clipped by 4 bases and J by 0 bases; unmatched bases: 5. The CDR3 DNA is TGCGCCAGCAGCCCAAGACAGGGGAGCTCCTATAATTCACCCCTCCACTTT. Translation: CASSPRQGSSYNSPLHF.

This chain connects TRBV19 to TRBJ1-2; 8 nucleotides line up with TRBD1. CDR1 is LNHDA and CDR2 is SQIVND in the germline V gene (reference sequence). The CDR3 is 14 residues long. J lost 4 bases, V lost 7 bases, and 8 bases had no gene match. The CDR3 reads CASTDQGQGYGYTF. The DNA for the CDR3 is TGTGCCAGTACCGATCAAGGACAGGGCTATGGCTACACCTTC.

The chain combines TRBV7-2 with TRBJ1-2, with 7 bases lining up with TRBD1. This CDR3 is 14 amino acids long. Germline lookup yields CDR1 SGHTA and CDR2 FQGNSA. V shed 7 bases and J 4 bases; nucleotides not matched to a gene: 9. CDR3 sequence: CASTQPGGSYGYTF. CDR3 nucleotides: TGTGCCAGCACACAACCAGGGGGGTCCTATGGCTACACCTTC. The whole variable domain, filled in from reference TRBV7-2 and TRBJ1-2, reads GAGVSQSPSNKVTEKGKDVELRCDPISGHTALYWYRQSLGQGLEFLIYFQGNSAPDKSGLPSDRFSAERTGGSVSTLTIQRTQQEDSAVYLCASTQPGGSYGYTFGSGTRLTVV.

This chain connects TRBV4-3 to TRBJ1-3; D is unclear. This CDR3 has 15 amino acids. CDR1 and CDR2 (germline): LGHNA, YSLEER. Trimming left V 2 bases short and J 0 bases short, with 8 bases between. The CDR3 bases are TGCGCCAGCAGCCAAATACAAAACTCTGGAAACACCATATATTTT. It is translated as CASSQIQNSGNTIYF.

This clone was observed a handful of times. V is TRBV19 and J is TRBJ2-1; possible D gene TRBD1, 6 bases. The CDR3 length is 13 residues. V lost 9 bases to trimming and J lost 1 base, with 10 bases between them. Germline values: CDR1 LNHDA, CDR2 SQIVND (reference sequence). The CDR3 region has the DNA TGTGCCAGCAGAGGGACATCCTACAATGAGCAGTTCTTC. Its translation is CASRGTSYNEQFF.

The gene calls are TRBV4-3 and TRBJ1-1, with D unresolved. Germline CDR1 is LGHNA and CDR2 is YSLEER. Between the trimmed V and J ends, which lost 4 bases and 1 base, there was a span of 10 bases. This CDR3 has 14 residues. The CDR3 DNA sequence: TGCGCCAGCAGCCGGGTGGGGAGGAACACTGAAGCTTTCTTT. Protein product: CASSRVGRNTEAFF.

The CDR3 reads CATSNAGSGANVLTF. CDR3 in DNA: TGTGCCACCAGCAACGCGGGCTCTGGGGCCAACGTCCTGACTTTC. The V and J genes are TRBV15 and TRBJ2-6; D might be TRBD2 (5 bases). V dropped 4 bases and J dropped 0 bases, with 7 bases sitting between them. The CDR3 has 15 amino acids. From germline, CDR1 is LNHNV and CDR2 YYDKDF (reference sequence).

Here the CDR3 reads CASSLPQREQYF. DNA for the CDR3: TGTGCCAGCAGTTTACCCCAGAGGGAGCAGTACTTC. The V gene is TRBV28, the J gene TRBJ2-7; no firm D call. The germline CDR1 and CDR2 sequences are MDHEN and SYDVKM. CDR3 length equals 12 residues. Trimming cost V 2 bases and J 7 bases, with 9 bases left between them.

This chain connects TRBV6-1 to TRBJ2-3; the D is unclear. The ends were cut back, 8 bases at V and 3 bases at J, with 12 bases in the middle. The CDR3 spans 13 residues. Germline V gives CDR1 MNHNS, CDR2 SASEGT. CDR3 sequence: CASLLRETDTQYF. CDR3 nucleotides: TGTGCCAGCTTACTAAGAGAGACAGATACGCAGTATTTT.

There are a few counts of this clone. V gene TRBV6-5 combines with J gene TRBJ1-4; D call uncertain. V was shortened by 4 bases and J by 8 bases, with 8 bases between the two germline ends. Germline CDR1 is MNHEY and CDR2 is SVGAGI. CDR3 length: 12 amino acids. CDR3 sequence (DNA): TGTGCCAGCAGTTTTCGAGGAGAAAAACTGTTTTTT. Its protein is CASSFRGEKLFF.

The V gene is TRBV11-2, the J gene TRBJ1-1; the D gene is possibly TRBD1 (6 bases). Trimming removed 1 base from V and 3 bases from J, with 24 bases in between. The CDR3 is 19 amino acids. The germline CDR1 and CDR2 sequences are SGHAT and FQNNGV. The CDR3 coding sequence is TGTGCCAGCAGCTTAGTTACCCAGGGGCCAGGGCAATTTTACACTGAAGCTTTCTTT. Translating it yields CASSLVTQGPGQFYTEAFF.

The chain links TRBV10-2 to TRBJ1-2, with D tentatively TRBD1 (5 bases). The CDR3 is made up of 14 amino acids. Germline loops: CDR1 WSHSY, CDR2 SAAADI. The V end lost 0 bases, the J end lost 9 bases, and 14 bases lay between the germline ends. The CDR3 here is CASSESGQGHRYTF. The CDR3 DNA follows: TGCGCCAGCAGTGAGTCAGGTCAGGGCCATCGCTACACCTTC.

V usage is TRBV7-4 and J usage is TRBJ2-7; D remains unclear. The CDR3 consists of 10 residues. Germline CDR1 is SGHVT and CDR2 is SQSDAQ. V lost 5 bases and J 3 bases, leaving 2 bases between the germline ends. CDR3 in DNA: TGTGCCAGCAGCCTCTACGAGCAGTACTTC. Encoded protein: CASSLYEQYF.

The sample holds one count of this clone. The V gene is TRBV7-9, the J gene TRBJ2-5; D remains unclear. Germline V lookup: CDR1 SEHNR, CDR2 FQNEAQ (reference sequence). The CDR3 length is 12 residues. V lost 7 bases to trimming and J lost 5 bases, with 11 bases between them. This chain's CDR3 is CASTPMSETQYF. The CDR3 region has the DNA TGTGCCAGCACCCCTATGTCGGAGACCCAGTACTTC.

The chain has TRBV21-1 and TRBJ1-2; the table's D call, TRBD1, has no DNA check behind it. TRBV21-1 is described as a pseudogene. The CDR3 is 20 amino acids. In nucleotides, the CDR3 is TGTGCCAGCAGCAAACCACATGGACCTCGGACAGGGGTTATCGGGGGGGGCTACACCTTC. As protein: CASSKPHGPRTGVIGGGYTF.

V usage is TRBV11-3 and J usage is TRBJ2-7, with D tentatively TRBD2 (5 bases). This CDR3 is built from 11 residues. Germline V gene lookup returns CDR1 SGHNT and CDR2 YENEEA. Trimming removed 6 bases from V and 7 bases from J, with 10 bases in between. CDR3 sequence reads: CASREWEEQYF. The CDR3 DNA is TGTGCCAGCAGGGAGTGGGAGGAGCAGTACTTC.

V usage is TRBV7-8 and J usage is TRBJ1-2, with D tentatively TRBD1 (5 bases). The germline gives CDR1 SGHVS, CDR2 FQNEAQ. V lost 2 bases and J 5 bases, leaving 12 bases between the germline ends. The CDR3 totals 14 residues. Here the CDR3 reads CASSLRTGRYGYTF. CDR3 coding DNA: TGTGCCAGCAGCTTAAGAACAGGACGATATGGCTACACCTTC.

The chain has TRBV5-1 and TRBJ2-1; D is ambiguous. The CDR3 loop spans 12 amino acids. Between the trimmed V and J ends, which lost 1 base and 5 bases, there was a span of 4 bases. Germline loops: CDR1 SGHRS, CDR2 YFSETQ. For the CDR3, the DNA is TGCGCCAGCAGCTTGTCTAACAATGAGCAGTTCTTC. This gives the protein CASSLSNNEQFF.

This clone was detected a few times. The rearrangement links TRBV2 to TRBJ1-2, with 9 bases matching TRBD1. Trimming removed 7 bases from V and 3 bases from J; junction bases left unmatched: 6. There are 14 residues in the CDR3. Germline CDR1 reads SNHLY; CDR2 reads FYNNEI. The CDR3 sequence: CASIYDRGDYGYTF. DNA of the CDR3: TGTGCCAGCATATACGACAGGGGGGACTATGGCTACACCTTC.

J is TRBJ1-1 and V is TRBV6-4; D might be TRBD1 (6 bases). The V gene lost 6 bases and the J gene lost 5 bases, with 13 bases spanning the gap. This CDR3 comprises 13 residues. Germline lookup yields CDR1 MRHNA and CDR2 SNTAGT. Written as DNA, the CDR3 is TGTGCCAGCAGCTGGAAACAGGGAACTGAAGCTTTCTTT. It codes for CASSWKQGTEAFF.

The chain is built from TRBV7-8 and TRBJ2-1; the match to TRBD2 covers 15 bases. CDR1 is SGHVS, CDR2 FQNEAQ, per germline. V shed 1 base and J 8 bases; nucleotides not matched to a gene: 12. The CDR3 is 19 residues long. Written as DNA, the CDR3 is TGTGCCAGCAGCTTAGGGGCCGGACTAGCGGGGGGGCCGACCCATGAGCAGTTCTTC. Protein product: CASSLGAGLAGGPTHEQFF.

Concerning this clone: This likely comes from a read error, as the CDR3 has no conserved phenylalanine or tryptophan at its end. V usage is TRBV28 and J usage is TRBJ1-2; no firm D call. The CDR3 is made up of 14 amino acids. The V gene lost 1 base and the J gene lost 0 bases, with 6 bases spanning the gap. Per the germline V gene, CDR1 is MDHEN and CDR2 is SYDVKM. CDR3 region: CASSLSSANYGYTL. DNA of the CDR3: TGTGCCAGCAGTTTATCATCAGCTAACTATGGCTACACCCTC.